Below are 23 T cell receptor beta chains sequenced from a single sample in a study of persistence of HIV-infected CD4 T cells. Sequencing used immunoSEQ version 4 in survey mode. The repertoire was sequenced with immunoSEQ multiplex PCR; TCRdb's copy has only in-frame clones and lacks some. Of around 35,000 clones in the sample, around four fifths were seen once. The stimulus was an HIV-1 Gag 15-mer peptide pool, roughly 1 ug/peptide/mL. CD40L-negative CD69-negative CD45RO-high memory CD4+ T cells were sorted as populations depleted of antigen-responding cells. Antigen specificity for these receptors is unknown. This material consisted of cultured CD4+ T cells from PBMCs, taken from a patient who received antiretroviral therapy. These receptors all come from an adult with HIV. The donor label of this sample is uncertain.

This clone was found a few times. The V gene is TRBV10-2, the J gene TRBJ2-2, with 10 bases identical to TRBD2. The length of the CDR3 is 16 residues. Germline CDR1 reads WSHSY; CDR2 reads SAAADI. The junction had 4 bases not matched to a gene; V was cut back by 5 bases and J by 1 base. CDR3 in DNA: TGCGCCAGCAGTACGACTAGCGGGTGGAACACCGGGGAGCTGTTTTTT. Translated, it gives CASSTTSGWNTGELFF.

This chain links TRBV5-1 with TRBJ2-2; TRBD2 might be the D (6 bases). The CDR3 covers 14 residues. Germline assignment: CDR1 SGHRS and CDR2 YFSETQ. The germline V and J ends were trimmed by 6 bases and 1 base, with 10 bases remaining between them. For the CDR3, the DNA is TGCGCCAGCACCCTGGGAGGGAACACCGGGGAGCTGTTTTTT. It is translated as CASTLGGNTGELFF.

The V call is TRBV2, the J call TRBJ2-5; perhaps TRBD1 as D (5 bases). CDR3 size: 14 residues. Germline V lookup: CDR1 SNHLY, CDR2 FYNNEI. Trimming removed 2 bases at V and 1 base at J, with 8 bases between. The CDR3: CASSETGSQETQYF. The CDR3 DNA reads TGTGCCAGCAGTGAAACAGGTTCCCAAGAGACCCAGTACTTC.

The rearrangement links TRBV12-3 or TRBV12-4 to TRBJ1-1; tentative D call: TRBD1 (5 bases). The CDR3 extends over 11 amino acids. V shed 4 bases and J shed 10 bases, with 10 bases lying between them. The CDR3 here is CASSSGGGAFF. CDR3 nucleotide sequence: TGTGCCAGCAGTTCCGGGGGGGGAGCTTTCTTT.

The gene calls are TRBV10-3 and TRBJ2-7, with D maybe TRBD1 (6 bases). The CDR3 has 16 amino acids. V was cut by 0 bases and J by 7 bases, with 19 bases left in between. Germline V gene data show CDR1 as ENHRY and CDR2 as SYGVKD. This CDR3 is CAISESGGSSVWEQYV. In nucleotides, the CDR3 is TGTGCCATCAGTGAGTCAGGGGGATCTTCGGTGTGGGAGCAGTACGTC.

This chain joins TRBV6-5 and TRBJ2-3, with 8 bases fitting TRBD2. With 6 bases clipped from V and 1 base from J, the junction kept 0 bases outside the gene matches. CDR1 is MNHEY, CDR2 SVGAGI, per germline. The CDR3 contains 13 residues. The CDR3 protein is CASRTSGTDTQYF. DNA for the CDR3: TGTGCCAGCAGGACTAGCGGCACAGATACGCAGTATTTT.

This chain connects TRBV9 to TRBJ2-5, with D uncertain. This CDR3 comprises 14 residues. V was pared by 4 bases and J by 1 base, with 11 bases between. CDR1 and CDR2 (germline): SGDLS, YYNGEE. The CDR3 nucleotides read TGTGCCAGCAGCTCCCGAATCAGCCAAGAGACCCAGTACTTC. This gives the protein CASSSRISQETQYF.

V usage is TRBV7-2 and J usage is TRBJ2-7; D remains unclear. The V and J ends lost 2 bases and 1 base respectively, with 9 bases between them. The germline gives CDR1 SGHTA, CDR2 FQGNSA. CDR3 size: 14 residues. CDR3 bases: TGTGCCAGCAGCTTATTTGCCGATTCCTACGAGCAGTACTTC. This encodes CASSLFADSYEQYF.

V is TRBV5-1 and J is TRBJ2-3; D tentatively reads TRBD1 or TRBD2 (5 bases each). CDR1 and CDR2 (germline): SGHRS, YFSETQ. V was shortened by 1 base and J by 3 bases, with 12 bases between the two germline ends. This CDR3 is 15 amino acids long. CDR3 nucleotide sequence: TGCGCCAGCAGCTTGAGGATTGAGGGGACAGATACGCAGTATTTT. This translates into CASSLRIEGTDTQYF.

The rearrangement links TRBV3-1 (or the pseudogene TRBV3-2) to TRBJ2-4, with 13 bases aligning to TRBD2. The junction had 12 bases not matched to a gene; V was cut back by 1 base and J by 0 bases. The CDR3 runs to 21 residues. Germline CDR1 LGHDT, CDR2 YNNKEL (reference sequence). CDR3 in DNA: TGTGCCAGCAGCCAAGTGGAACCCGGACTAGCGGGGGACCTAGCCAAAAACATTCAGTACTTC. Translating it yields CASSQVEPGLAGDLAKNIQYF.

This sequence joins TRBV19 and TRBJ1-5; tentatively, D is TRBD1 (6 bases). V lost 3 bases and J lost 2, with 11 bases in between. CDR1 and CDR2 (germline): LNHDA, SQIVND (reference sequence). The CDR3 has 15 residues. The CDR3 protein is CASSISRGGNQPQHF. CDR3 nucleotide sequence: TGTGCCAGTAGTATTTCCAGGGGTGGCAATCAGCCCCAGCATTTT.

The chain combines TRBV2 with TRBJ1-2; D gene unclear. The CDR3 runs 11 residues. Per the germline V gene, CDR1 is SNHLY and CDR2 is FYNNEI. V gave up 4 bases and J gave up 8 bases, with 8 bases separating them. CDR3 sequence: CASSARGGYTF. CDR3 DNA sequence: TGTGCCAGCAGTGCTAGAGGCGGCTACACCTTC.

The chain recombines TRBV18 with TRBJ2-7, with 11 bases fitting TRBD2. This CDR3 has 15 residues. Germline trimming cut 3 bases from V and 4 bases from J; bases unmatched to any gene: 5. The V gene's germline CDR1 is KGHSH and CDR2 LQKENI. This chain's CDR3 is CASSPGLADSYEQYV. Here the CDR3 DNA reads TGTGCCAGCTCACCGGGACTAGCGGACTCGTACGAGCAGTACGTC.

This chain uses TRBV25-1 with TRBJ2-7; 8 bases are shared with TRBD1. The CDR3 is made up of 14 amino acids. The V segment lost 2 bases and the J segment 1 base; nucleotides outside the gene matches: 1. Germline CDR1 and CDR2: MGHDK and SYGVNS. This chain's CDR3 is CASSERQGSYEQYF. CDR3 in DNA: TGTGCCAGCAGTGAACGACAGGGGTCCTACGAGCAGTACTTC.

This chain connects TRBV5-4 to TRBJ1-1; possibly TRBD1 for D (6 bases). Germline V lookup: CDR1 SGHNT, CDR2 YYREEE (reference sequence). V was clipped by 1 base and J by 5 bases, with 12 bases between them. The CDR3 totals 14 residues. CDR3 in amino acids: CASSLRGGSTEAFF. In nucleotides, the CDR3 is TGTGCCAGCAGCTTGAGGGGGGGTAGTACTGAAGCTTTCTTT.

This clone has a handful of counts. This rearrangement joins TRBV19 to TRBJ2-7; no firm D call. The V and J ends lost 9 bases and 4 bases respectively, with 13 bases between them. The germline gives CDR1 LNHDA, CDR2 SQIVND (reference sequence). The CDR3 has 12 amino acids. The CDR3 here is CASRPLAYEQYF. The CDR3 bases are TGTGCCAGCCGCCCCTTGGCGTACGAGCAGTACTTC.

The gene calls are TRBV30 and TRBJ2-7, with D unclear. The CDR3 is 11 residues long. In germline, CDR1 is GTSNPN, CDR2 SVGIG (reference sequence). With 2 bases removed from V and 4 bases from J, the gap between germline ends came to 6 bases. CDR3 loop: CAWSPQYEQYF. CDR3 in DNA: TGTGCCTGGAGTCCCCAGTACGAGCAGTACTTC.

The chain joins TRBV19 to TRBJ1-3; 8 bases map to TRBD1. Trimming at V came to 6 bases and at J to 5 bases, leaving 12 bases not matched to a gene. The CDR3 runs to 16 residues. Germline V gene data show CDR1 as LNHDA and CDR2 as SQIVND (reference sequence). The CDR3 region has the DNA TGTGCCAGTAGGGACGCCGGACAGGGAGGGAGAAACACCATATATTTT. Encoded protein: CASRDAGQGGRNTIYF.

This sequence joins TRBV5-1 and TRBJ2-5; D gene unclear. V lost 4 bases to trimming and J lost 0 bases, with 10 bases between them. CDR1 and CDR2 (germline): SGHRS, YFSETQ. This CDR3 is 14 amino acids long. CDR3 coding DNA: TGCGCCAGCAGCGCTGGACGGCACCAAGAGACCCAGTACTTC. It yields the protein CASSAGRHQETQYF.

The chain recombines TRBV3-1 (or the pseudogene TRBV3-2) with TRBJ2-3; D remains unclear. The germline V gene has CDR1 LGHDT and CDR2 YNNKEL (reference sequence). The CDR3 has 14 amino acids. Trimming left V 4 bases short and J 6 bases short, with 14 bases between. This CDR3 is CASSLTWAADTQYF. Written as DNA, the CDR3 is TGTGCCAGCAGCCTCACTTGGGCGGCGGATACGCAGTATTTT.

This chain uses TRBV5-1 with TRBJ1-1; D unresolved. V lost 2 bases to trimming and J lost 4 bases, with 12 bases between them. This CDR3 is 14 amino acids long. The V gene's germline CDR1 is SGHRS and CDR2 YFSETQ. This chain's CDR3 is CASSFGEGGTEAFF. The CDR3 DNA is TGCGCCAGCAGCTTCGGCGAGGGCGGCACTGAAGCTTTCTTT.

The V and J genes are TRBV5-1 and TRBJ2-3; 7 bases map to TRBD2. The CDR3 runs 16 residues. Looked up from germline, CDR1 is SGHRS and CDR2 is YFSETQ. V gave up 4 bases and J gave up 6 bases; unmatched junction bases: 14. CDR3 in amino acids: CASSHGSGLGLDTQYF. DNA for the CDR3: TGCGCCAGCAGCCATGGATCCGGACTAGGGTTGGATACGCAGTATTTT. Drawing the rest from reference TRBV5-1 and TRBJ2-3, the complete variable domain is KAGVTQTPRYLIKTRGQQVTLSCSPISGHRSVSWYQQTPGQGLQFLFEYFSETQRNKGNFPGRFSGRQFSNSRSEMNVSTLELGDSALYLCASSHGSGLGLDTQYFGPGTRLTVL.

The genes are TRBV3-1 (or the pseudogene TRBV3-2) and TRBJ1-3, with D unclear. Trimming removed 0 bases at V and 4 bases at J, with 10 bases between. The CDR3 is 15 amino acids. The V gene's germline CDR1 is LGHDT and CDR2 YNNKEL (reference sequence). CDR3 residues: CASSQEETSGNTIYF. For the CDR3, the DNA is TGTGCCAGCAGCCAAGAAGAGACATCCGGAAACACCATATATTTT.